The entry below describes one TCR beta chain. No antigen is known for it. The data were produced by immunoSEQ multiplex PCR, yet TCRdb's version contains in-frame clones alone and is incomplete. In the table there are more than 75,000 clones, roughly nine tenths of which are singletons. Germline assignment: CDR1 GTSNPN and CDR2 SVGIG (reference sequence). The CDR3 spans 13 residues. J was trimmed by 11 bases and V by 1 base; bases with no gene match: 8. These data are taken from a study of OX40 agonist ivuxolimab in advanced cancers. The overall study: Dose-escalation cases comprised hepatocellular carcinoma, melanoma, renal cell or head and neck cancer. The dose-escalation cohort was over 65% male, with a mean age of about 56 years, ranging roughly 20 to 90.

The study's findings and limits: Clonal expansion from baseline to week 6 occurred in both CD4+ and CD8+ T cells.

The gene calls are TRBV30 and TRBJ2-1; 7 bases align to TRBD2. The sample consisted of CD4+ or CD8+ T cells sorted from blood, taken in a trial of the OX40 agonist ivuxolimab. The sequence was obtained from an adult with an advanced solid tumor such as melanoma, head and neck, liver or kidney cancer. In DNA form, the CDR3 reads TGTGCCTGGAGTGCGGACGAGCGGGGCCAGCAGTTCTTC. Its protein product is CAWSADERGQQFF.